Listed here are 20 T cell receptor beta chains from one sample, sequenced in a study of blood T cell repertoires in COVID-19. Assay used: immunoSEQ multiplex PCR; TCRdb lists only in-frame clones, some missing. Of approximately 230,000 clones listed, about 90% are singletons. Sequencing was performed on peripheral blood. The receptors come from a man older than 75 with acute or convalescent COVID-19.

This CDR3 is CASSVGANYGYTF. The DNA of the CDR3 is TGTGCCAGCAGCGTAGGAGCTAACTATGGCTACACCTTC. The chain employs TRBV9 and TRBJ1-2; D not resolved. Per germline, CDR1 SGDLS and CDR2 YYNGEE. The CDR3 is 13 residues long. V was cut by 0 bases and J by 0 bases, with 3 bases left in between. The full variable domain, rest sourced from reference TRBV9 and TRBJ1-2, is DSGVTQTPKHLITATGQRVTLRCSPRSGDLSVYWYQQSLDQGLQFLIQYYNGEERAKGNILERFSAQQFPDLHSELNLSSLELGDSALYFCASSVGANYGYTFGSGTRLTVV.

The sample holds a few counts of this clone. This chain uses TRBV28 with TRBJ1-6; perhaps TRBD1 as D (6 bases). V was clipped by 3 bases and J by 7 bases, with 16 bases between them. Germline V gene data show CDR1 as MDHEN and CDR2 as SYDVKM. This CDR3 comprises 16 residues. The CDR3 protein is CASSFSLRDTNSPLHF. The CDR3 DNA follows: TGTGCCAGCAGTTTCTCGCTCCGGGACACCAATTCACCCCTCCACTTT.

J is TRBJ2-1 and V is TRBV28; 7 positions agree with TRBD1. The V segment lost 6 bases and the J segment 3 bases; nucleotides outside the gene matches: 8. CDR3 length equals 15 residues. The V gene's germline CDR1 is MDHEN and CDR2 SYDVKM. The CDR3 DNA reads TGTGCCAGCAGACCAGGGGGTGGAAGCTACAATGAGCAGTTCTTC. Protein product: CASRPGGGSYNEQFF.

The chain employs TRBV19 and TRBJ1-6, with 8 bases identical to TRBD1. V dropped 4 bases and J dropped 9; count of bases not matched to a gene: 8. Looked up from germline, CDR1 is LNHDA and CDR2 is SQIVND (reference sequence). The CDR3 contains 15 residues. The CDR3 protein is CASSTGAGGGSPLHF. CDR3 in DNA: TGTGCCAGTAGTACTGGGGCAGGGGGCGGTTCACCCCTCCACTTT.

V is TRBV9 and J is TRBJ1-1; D is uncertain. Germline V gives CDR1 SGDLS, CDR2 YYNGEE. The CDR3 is 15 residues long. Trimming removed 0 bases from V and 5 bases from J, with 14 bases in between. CDR3 nucleotides: TGTGCCAGCAGCGTAGAATCCCGAGGAGGTACTGAAGCTTTCTTT. Translation gives CASSVESRGGTEAFF.

The CDR3 here is CASSLQAHYGYTF. The CDR3 nucleotides read TGTGCCAGCAGTTTACAGGCCCACTATGGCTACACCTTC. This chain uses TRBV28 with TRBJ1-2, with unresolved D. Trimming removed 2 bases from V and 3 bases from J, with 7 bases in between. Germline V gene sequence: CDR1 MDHEN, CDR2 SYDVKM. This CDR3 has 13 amino acids.

The chain employs TRBV6-1 and TRBJ2-3; a weak D match, TRBD1 (6 bases). This CDR3 is 16 amino acids long. CDR1 is MNHNS and CDR2 is SASEGT in the germline V gene. Trimming took off 4 bases at V and 0 bases at J, with 14 bases between the two ends. CDR3 in DNA: TGTGCCAGCAGTGGACAGGACCTTCCTAGCACAGATACGCAGTATTTT. Translation gives CASSGQDLPSTDTQYF.

Concerning this clone: The sample contains more than one DNA sequence encoding this CDR3. This chain links TRBV5-1 with TRBJ2-2; TRBD1 matches at 7 bases. Germline V gives CDR1 SGHRS, CDR2 YFSETQ. This CDR3 has 14 residues. The V gene end was trimmed by 4 bases and the J gene end by 5 bases; junction bases not matched to a gene: 5. CDR3 coding DNA: TGCGCCAGCAGCCCGCGACAGGGAACCGGGGAGCTGTTTTTT. It codes for CASSPRQGTGELFF.

The chain recombines TRBV19 with TRBJ1-3, with 7 bases that match TRBD1. CDR3 size: 14 residues. CDR1 is LNHDA, CDR2 SQIVND, per germline (reference sequence). Trimming cost V 11 bases and J 0 bases; bases outside gene matches: 7. CDR3 DNA: TGTGCCGCGGGACAGCGAAACTCTGGAAACACCATATATTTT. Translating gives CAAGQRNSGNTIYF.

This clone was recorded once. V usage is TRBV24-1 and J usage is TRBJ2-1, with 9 bases identical to TRBD2. CDR1 and CDR2 (germline): KGHDR, SFDVKD. The CDR3 consists of 16 residues. J gave up 6 bases and V 5 bases, and 10 bases lay outside the gene matches. CDR3 in DNA: TGTGCCACCAGTGGGCAGACTAGCGGTCAGGGCAATGAGCAGTTCTTC. It specifies CATSGQTSGQGNEQFF.

The chain has TRBV5-1 and TRBJ2-1; TRBD2 is a possible D gene (6 bases). The V gene's germline CDR1 is SGHRS and CDR2 YFSETQ. This CDR3 contains 13 residues. The V and J ends lost 4 bases and 6 bases respectively, with 11 bases between them. The CDR3 nucleotides read TGCGCCAGCAGCCCGACTAGTTTCAATGAGCAGTTCTTC. Its protein product is CASSPTSFNEQFF.

The chain couples TRBV7-2 to TRBJ2-3, with TRBD1 matching over 9 bases. CDR1 SGHTA and CDR2 FQGNSA come from the germline V gene. The CDR3 consists of 13 residues. The J segment lost 6 bases and the V segment lost 4 bases, leaving 2 bases of the junction unmatched. The CDR3 coding sequence is TGTGCCAGCAGCTCGGACAGGGGCGATACGCAGTATTTT. This codes for CASSSDRGDTQYF.

V gene TRBV28 combines with J gene TRBJ1-1, with D possibly matching TRBD1 (5 bases). This CDR3 has 15 amino acids. Germline values: CDR1 MDHEN, CDR2 SYDVKM. The germline V and J ends were trimmed by 3 bases and 1 base, with 12 bases remaining between them. The CDR3 loop is CASSFPLRGNTEAFF. The CDR3 nucleotides read TGTGCCAGCAGTTTTCCTCTTAGGGGGAACACTGAAGCTTTCTTT.

A few counts support this clone. The V gene is TRBV3-1 (or the pseudogene TRBV3-2), the J gene TRBJ2-7, with D unclear. Trimming pared 4 bases from V and 2 bases from J, leaving 15 bases between. The V gene's germline CDR1 is LGHDT and CDR2 YNNKEL (reference sequence). The CDR3 length is 15 residues. The CDR3 is CASSPGSNIPYEQYF. The CDR3 region has the DNA TGTGCCAGCAGCCCCGGGTCGAACATCCCCTACGAGCAGTACTTC.

J is TRBJ1-4 and V is TRBV6-5, with TRBD1 as a possible D gene (5 bases). The CDR3 covers 15 residues. The V end lost 2 bases, the J end lost 4 bases, and 11 bases lay between the germline ends. Germline values: CDR1 MNHEY, CDR2 SVGAGI. The CDR3 region is CASSYGGALNEKLFF. CDR3 DNA sequence: TGTGCCAGCAGTTACGGCGGGGCACTTAATGAAAAACTGTTTTTT.

The V call is TRBV6-1, the J call TRBJ1-2; 10 nucleotides line up with TRBD1. The CDR3 covers 14 residues. Unmatched junction bases numbered 4, after V lost 2 bases and J lost 7 bases. Germline V gene sequence: CDR1 MNHNS, CDR2 SASEGT. The CDR3 here is CASSERQGAGGYTF. The CDR3 coding sequence is TGTGCCAGCAGTGAAAGACAGGGGGCTGGTGGCTACACCTTC.

CDR3: CASSPGTSRYGYTF. The CDR3 bases are TGCGCCAGCAGCCCCGGGACATCTCGATATGGCTACACCTTC. The chain uses TRBV4-3 and TRBJ1-2; the D gene is possibly TRBD1 (6 bases). Germline V gives CDR1 LGHNA, CDR2 YSLEER. V gave up 4 bases and J gave up 5 bases, with 14 bases separating them. The CDR3 extends over 14 amino acids.

This rearrangement joins TRBV7-2 to TRBJ1-6; D is unclear. The V gene lost 5 bases and the J gene lost 3 bases, with 8 bases spanning the gap. Germline V gene lookup returns CDR1 SGHTA and CDR2 FQGNSA. This CDR3 contains 14 residues. DNA of the CDR3: TGTGCCAGCAGCCTCAGTGTCTATAATTCACCCCTCCACTTT. Translated, it gives CASSLSVYNSPLHF.

This chain joins TRBV5-1 and TRBJ2-1, with TRBD1 as a possible D gene (6 bases). This CDR3 region has 16 residues. Germline-derived CDR1 and CDR2 are SGHRS and YFSETQ. Trimming shortened V by 0 bases and J by 13 bases, and 23 bases separated the two germline ends. Here the CDR3 DNA reads TGCGCCAGCAGCTTGGTTTCGGGACAAAGTGCGCTAGGTCAGTTCTTC. The encoded protein is CASSLVSGQSALGQFF. The full variable domain, completed using reference TRBV5-1 and TRBJ2-1, is KAGVTQTPRYLIKTRGQQVTLSCSPISGHRSVSWYQQTPGQGLQFLFEYFSETQRNKGNFPGRFSGRQFSNSRSEMNVSTLELGDSALYLCASSLVSGQSALGQFFGPGTRLTVL.

The rearrangement uses TRBV7-2 and TRBJ2-5; TRBD1 matches at 8 bases. The CDR3 covers 13 residues. Germline values: CDR1 SGHTA, CDR2 FQGNSA. After removal of 8 bases from V and 6 bases from J, the junction contained 8 bases not matched to a gene. In DNA, the CDR3 is TGTGCCAGCGAAGGACAGGGCCCGCAGACCCAGTACTTC. As protein: CASEGQGPQTQYF. Looking up the rest from reference TRBV7-2 and TRBJ2-5 gives the full variable domain: GAGVSQSPSNKVTEKGKDVELRCDPISGHTALYWYRQSLGQGLEFLIYFQGNSAPDKSGLPSDRFSAERTGGSVSTLTIQRTQQEDSAVYLCASEGQGPQTQYFGPGTRLLVL.